The T cell receptor (beta chain) under discussion was sequenced for a study of T cell responses to AZD1222 COVID-19 vaccine (dated by TCRdb to the early 2020s). As for the study more broadly: Because spike-specific TCR depth and breadth did not differ between the two schedules, AZD1222 recipients who got a second dose at roughly 4 weeks were pooled with those who got a second dose at roughly 12 weeks. TCR sequencing covered 230 or so trial participants: about 210 given two doses of AZD1222 and 26 given two doses of MenACWY control vaccine. Trial participants were enrolled by age into 18-55, 56-69 and 70-plus year subgroups, with 148, 28 and 57 TCR-sequenced participants respectively.

Study-level results and caveats: CD4 TCRs associated with the vaccine covered the entire spike protein, and the dominant responses were in regions 160-218 and 743-854. After two AZD1222 doses, spike-specific TCR breadth and depth were significantly higher than at day 0 and than in MenACWY recipients. The 56-69-year group was small, and its depth increase did not reach significance, likely because of low power. Conclusions about previously exposed vaccinees are limited, since just five or six AZD1222 recipients were seropositive for SARS-CoV-2 at baseline. Participants were mostly white British, with more females than males. The authors suggested clonal diversity may have been underestimated. Epitopes outside the regions mutated in the B.1.351 and B.1.1.7 variants were reportedly recognized by nearly half of the unique spike-specific TCRs. No day 14 peak-response samples were available, so repertoires were characterized only after the peak T cell response.

The label giving this sample's time point can be read as: baseline before first vaccination. Samples from vaccinated people were obtained from the UK trials COV001 and COV002, which included a single-blind randomized controlled phase 2/3 trial of AZD1222 (ChAdOx1 nCoV-19) in healthy adults. For TCRbeta chain sequencing, PBMC samples from trial participants were taken at day 0 and at day 28 after the second dose. Concerning this clone: Its recognized antigen is unknown. The record has no base qualities; no much larger clone is one base away.

Based on the germline V gene (reference sequence), the CDR1 and CDR2 sequences are MNHEY and SMNVEV. There are 13 amino acids in the CDR3, from cysteine to phenylalanine inclusive. Only CDR3 DNA is held: 39 bases, read in frame from base 1. At the junction V is shortened by 3 bases and J by 6 bases, with 12 bases in between. The CDR3 regions of human TCRbeta chains were analyzed by immunosequencing. The published analysis was carried out like this. Repertoire TCRs were matched against a reference library of SARS-CoV-2-specific TCRs generated with the MIRA antigen-specificity platform. Breadth was defined as the fraction of unique TCRs that were SARS-CoV-2-associated. Depth was defined as the fraction of total T cells that were SARS-CoV-2-associated. Using the MIRA data, each spike-specific TCR was mapped to the spike region that the TCR reacts to and placed in a CD4 or CD8 class. Log10-transformed breadth and depth values were compared by one-way ANOVA with Sidak's multiple comparisons tests. The table comes from immuneACCESS by way of TCRdb, which keeps in-frame sequences with V and J called. Part of the clones is missing from these tables; in studies checked, under half for an unresolved V gene and the rest for unknown reasons. That table furnishes V, J and clone size, whereas the DNA furnished D and trimming. This sample has roughly 120,000 clones in its table, and around 84% of those were observed once. 12% of the sample lies in the top ten.

This chain is built from TRBV27 and TRBJ2-7; perhaps TRBD2 is the D gene, with 6 bases matching. The source is an adult in good health. Sequences were derived from peripheral blood, sampled on day 0 of AZD1222 vaccination. The nucleotide sequence is TGTGCCAGCAGTTTTAGGGACTTTGCCGAGCAGTACTTC. It specifies CASSFRDFAEQYF.